The 2 T cell receptor beta chains in this list originate from one sample, sequenced in a study of T cell responses to AZD1222 COVID-19 vaccine. Sequencing used immunoSEQ multiplex PCR; TCRdb keeps in-frame clones, though not all of them. Among 50,000 to 65,000 clones listed, approximately 90% were seen once. The specimen was peripheral blood, collected on day 0 of AZD1222 vaccination. These receptors were collected from an adult in good health.

This chain connects TRBV5-1 to TRBJ1-6; D call uncertain. Trimming took 0 bases from V and 10 from J, leaving 14 bases between them. Germline V gives CDR1 SGHRS, CDR2 YFSETQ. This CDR3 is built from 15 residues. CDR3 nucleotides: TGCGCCAGCAGCTTGGTGGGCGGAGAGGGATCACCCCTCCACTTT. This encodes CASSLVGGEGSPLHF.

V is TRBV5-1 and J is TRBJ1-2; D gene unclear. The CDR3 runs to 11 residues. V shed 7 bases and J shed 2 bases, with 6 bases lying between them. Germline V gene lookup returns CDR1 SGHRS and CDR2 YFSETQ. This CDR3 is CASGENYGYTF. The CDR3 nucleotides read TGCGCCAGCGGGGAAAACTATGGCTACACCTTC.